Each of the 7 T cell receptor beta chains below was sequenced from the same sample in a study of beta chain features in type 1 diabetes. The entirety of the isolated RNA underwent reverse transcription, so expressed TCRB transcripts were sequenced. Data came from immunoSEQ multiplex PCR; TCRdb stores just in-frame clones and leaves some out. The sample has fewer than 400,000 clones; roughly 8% are singletons. Input material: central memory CD4+ T cells from blood. The origin of the receptors is a young woman in good health.

The chain has TRBV5-6 and TRBJ1-1; 7 bases match TRBD1. CDR3 length: 16 residues. The germline CDR1 and CDR2 sequences are SGHDT and YYEEEE. The V segment lost 5 bases and the J segment 0 bases; nucleotides outside the gene matches: 10. CDR3 DNA: TGTGCCAGCAGGCTCTTAGGGACAGTTTTGAACACTGAAGCTTTCTTT. It is translated as CASRLLGTVLNTEAFF.

The J gene is TRBJ2-3, the V gene TRBV18, with 7 bases matching TRBD1. The CDR3 covers 16 residues. Germline V gives CDR1 KGHSH, CDR2 LQKENI. V was pared by 5 bases and J by 1 base, with 9 bases of the junction left unmatched. The CDR3 is CASSKNQGQGTDTQYF. The CDR3 DNA follows: TGTGCCAGCTCAAAAAACCAAGGACAGGGCACAGATACGCAGTATTTT.

This clone was counted many times. The genes are TRBV29-1 and TRBJ2-7, with D possibly TRBD2 on 5 matching bases. CDR1 and CDR2 from the germline V gene are SQVTM and ANQGSEA. This CDR3 has 13 residues. V shed 7 bases and J shed 2 bases, with 15 bases lying between them. The CDR3 here is CSATAATPYEQYF. Here the CDR3 DNA reads TGCAGCGCCACAGCGGCAACTCCCTACGAGCAGTACTTC.

This clone was observed at least ten times. This CDR3 is also generated by other DNA sequences in the sample. The chain uses TRBV7-2 and TRBJ2-7; the D is unclear. Per the germline V gene, CDR1 is SGHTA and CDR2 is FQGNSA. The CDR3 runs 11 residues. V was trimmed by 8 bases and J by 0 bases, leaving 5 bases between them. CDR3 DNA: TGTGCCAGCTCAGACTCCTACGAGCAGTACTTC. Translated, it gives CASSDSYEQYF.

This clone showed up just a few times. This chain links TRBV2 with TRBJ1-2, with a possible D match to TRBD1 (5 bases). This CDR3 region has 12 residues. The germline CDR1 and CDR2 sequences are SNHLY and FYNNEI. Trimming pared 6 bases from V and 6 bases from J, leaving 11 bases between. This CDR3 is CASSRWGDGYTF. The CDR3 DNA reads as TGTGCCAGCAGCCGGTGGGGGGATGGCTACACCTTC.

This clone was detected once. The rearrangement links TRBV18 to TRBJ2-7; D is perhaps TRBD2 (6 bases). V lost 3 bases and J 5 bases, leaving 14 bases between the germline ends. Germline V gene sequence: CDR1 KGHSH, CDR2 LQKENI. There are 14 residues in the CDR3. DNA of the CDR3: TGTGCCAGCTCACCCCCCCCCTCGGGGGACGAGCAGTACTTC. This sequence encodes CASSPPPSGDEQYF.

This clone was detected many times. The chain has TRBV4-2 and TRBJ2-3; 9 nucleotides align to TRBD2. The CDR3 covers 16 residues. V was clipped by 1 base and J by 5 bases; unmatched bases: 7. Germline CDR1 and CDR2: LGHNA and YNFKEQ. This chain's CDR3 is CASSQVAGGPGDTQYF. CDR3 in DNA: TGTGCCAGCAGCCAAGTCGCGGGAGGGCCCGGAGATACGCAGTATTTT.